These 16 T cell receptor beta chains share one sample of origin, sequenced in a study of early T cells in non-severe SARS-CoV-2 infection. Each CDR3 protein is one row after TCRdb ran MiXCR on the 5' RACE reads. The table lists 35,000 to 50,000 distinct CDR3 sequences, about 25% of them singletons. Sequenced here: whole blood, sampled at baseline. The receptors come from an adult who was a healthcare worker with PCR-confirmed SARS-CoV-2 infection or an uninfected control (not recorded which).

This clonotype was counted between two and nine times. The chain is built from TRBV7-6 and TRBJ2-7; TRBD2 matches at 8 bases. The CDR3 sequence is 14 residues long. V dropped 5 bases and J dropped 2; count of bases not matched to a gene: 5. Germline V gene sequence: CDR1 SGHVS, CDR2 FNYEAQ. The CDR3 region has the DNA TGTGCCAGCAGCAAAAGCGGGGGAGCCTACGAGCAGTACTTC. Its protein product is CASSKSGGAYEQYF. Drawing the rest from reference TRBV7-6 and TRBJ2-7, the complete variable domain is GAGVSQSPRYKVTKRGQDVALRCDPISGHVSLYWYRQALGQGPEFLTYFNYEAQQDKSGLPNDRFSAERPEGSISTLTIQRTEQRDSAMYRCASSKSGGAYEQYFGPGTRLTVT.

This clonotype was recorded many times. The chain is built from TRBV10-1 and TRBJ2-2; D might be TRBD1 (7 bases). The germline gives CDR1 WNHNN, CDR2 SYGVQD (reference sequence). Trimming shortened V by 1 base and J by 3 bases, and 12 bases separated the two germline ends. There are 16 residues in the CDR3. CDR3 DNA: TGCGCCAGCAGTGAGTTGCGGGACAGTGACACCGGGGAGCTGTTTTTT. Translated: CASSELRDSDTGELFF.

This clonotype was picked up a small number of times. This rearrangement joins TRBV9 to TRBJ2-7, with TRBD1 identical over 8 bases. V gave up 3 bases and J gave up 7 bases; unmatched junction bases: 9. Looked up from germline, CDR1 is SGDLS and CDR2 is YYNGEE. The CDR3 length is 14 residues. The CDR3: CASSAFSGGWEQYF. CDR3 sequence (DNA): TGTGCCAGCAGCGCCTTTTCAGGGGGCTGGGAGCAGTACTTC. Using reference TRBV9 and TRBJ2-7 for the parts outside the CDR3, the full variable domain is DSGVTQTPKHLITATGQRVTLRCSPRSGDLSVYWYQQSLDQGLQFLIQYYNGEERAKGNILERFSAQQFPDLHSELNLSSLELGDSALYFCASSAFSGGWEQYFGPGTRLTVT.

Here the CDR3 DNA reads TGTGCCAGCAGCCAAGTATCTGGAAACACCATATATTTT. Translating gives CASSQVSGNTIYF. The chain carries TRBV9 and TRBJ1-3; no reliable D call. The CDR3 consists of 13 residues. The germline CDR1 and CDR2 sequences are SGDLS and YYNGEE. The germline V and J ends were trimmed by 4 bases and 1 base, with 6 bases remaining between them.

The chain has TRBV5-6 and TRBJ1-1; the D is unclear. This CDR3 is 12 amino acids long. The ends were cut back, 5 bases at V and 7 bases at J, with 12 bases in the middle. Germline lookup yields CDR1 SGHDT and CDR2 YYEEEE. The CDR3: CASSSYVGEAFF. The DNA of the CDR3 is TGTGCCAGCAGTTCTTATGTGGGTGAAGCTTTCTTT.

This clonotype was counted only a few times. The V and J genes are TRBV18 and TRBJ1-2; D unresolved. V lost 0 bases, J lost 3 bases, and 5 bases lay in between. Germline lookup yields CDR1 KGHSH and CDR2 LQKENI. CDR3 length: 13 residues. The CDR3: CASSPPSDYGYTF. CDR3 nucleotide sequence: TGTGCCAGCTCACCACCGTCTGACTATGGCTACACCTTC.

The V gene is TRBV6-1, the J gene TRBJ2-5; TRBD2 might be the D (5 bases). The CDR3 has 15 amino acids. Trimming removed 2 bases from V and 5 bases from J, with 15 bases in between. Germline V gene lookup returns CDR1 MNHNS and CDR2 SASEGT. Written as DNA, the CDR3 is TGTGCCAGCAGTGAAAGCACACAGAGGGCGGAGACCCAGTACTTC. It is translated as CASSESTQRAETQYF.

V and J are TRBV12-3 or TRBV12-4 and TRBJ1-5, with D maybe TRBD1 (5 bases). The V and J ends lost 7 bases and 2 bases respectively, with 21 bases between them. The CDR3 runs 17 residues. CDR3 DNA sequence: TGTGCCAGCACCAAAAGGGACGGAGGGATAGGCAATCAGCCCCAGCATTTT. This gives the protein CASTKRDGGIGNQPQHF.

The chain is built from TRBV6-2 or TRBV6-3 and TRBJ2-2, with 7 positions matching TRBD1. There are 15 residues in the CDR3. V lost 6 bases, J lost 7 bases, and 11 bases stayed unmatched. CDR1 MNHEY and CDR2 SVGEGT come from the germline V gene. The CDR3 DNA is TGTGCCAGCAGCCGGACCACGACAGGGATCGGGGAGCTGTTTTTT. Translated: CASSRTTTGIGELFF.

DNA for the CDR3: TGTGCCAGCAGCCCCCTTGACGGGATTAGCACAGATACGCAGTATTTT. This translates into CASSPLDGISTDTQYF. The V gene is TRBV7-9, the J gene TRBJ2-3; D is possibly TRBD2 (5 bases). V shed 5 bases and J shed 0 bases, with 15 bases lying between them. The germline V gene has CDR1 SEHNR and CDR2 FQNEAQ (reference sequence). The CDR3 loop spans 16 amino acids.

J is TRBJ2-7 and V is TRBV9, with D possibly called TRBD1 or TRBD2 (5 bases each). The CDR3 spans 15 residues. V lost 4 bases and J 2 bases, leaving 16 bases between the germline ends. Germline values: CDR1 SGDLS, CDR2 YYNGEE. CDR3 in DNA: TGTGCCAGCAGCCCATACAAAGGGACCACCTACGAGCAGTACTTC. Translation gives CASSPYKGTTYEQYF.

This clonotype was counted ten times or more. The rearrangement joins TRBV4-3 to TRBJ2-6; D is uncertain. The germline V gene encodes CDR1 LGHNA and CDR2 YSLEER. Trimming removed 2 bases at V and 2 bases at J, with 7 bases between. The CDR3 is made up of 15 amino acids. The CDR3 DNA reads TGCGCCAGCAGCCAACAGAGTACTGGGGCCAACGTCCTGACTTTC. Amino acids: CASSQQSTGANVLTF.

This clonotype was recorded a few times. The chain uses TRBV20-1 and TRBJ2-5; D remains ambiguous. The CDR3 is made up of 13 amino acids. The germline gives CDR1 DFQATT, CDR2 SNEGSKA (reference sequence). V gave up 6 bases and J gave up 4 bases, with 15 bases separating them. The CDR3 here is CSASLSNLETQYF. For the CDR3, the DNA is TGCAGTGCCTCTCTCTCTAATCTAGAGACCCAGTACTTC.

The chain has TRBV29-1 and TRBJ2-7; possibly TRBD2 for D (7 bases). V shed 3 bases and J shed 6 bases, with 9 bases lying between them. Germline CDR1 reads SQVTM; CDR2 reads ANQGSEA. This CDR3 has 11 amino acids. CDR3 DNA: TGCAGCGTTGATAGGGGGGGCGAGCAGTACTTC. It specifies CSVDRGGEQYF.

The gene calls are TRBV19 and TRBJ1-5; no definite D call. Per the germline V gene, CDR1 is LNHDA and CDR2 is SQIVND (reference sequence). The CDR3 has 13 residues. Trimming pared 8 bases from V and 1 base from J, leaving 9 bases between. In DNA form, the CDR3 reads TGTGCCAGTTCGGGCGACAGCAATCAGCCCCAGCATTTT. Protein: CASSGDSNQPQHF.

Here the CDR3 reads CSAIQESYEQYF. DNA for the CDR3: TGCAGTGCTATACAGGAATCCTACGAGCAGTACTTC. The gene calls are TRBV20-1 and TRBJ2-7; D perhaps matches TRBD1 (5 bases). The CDR3 runs 12 residues. With 4 bases removed from V and 1 base from J, the gap between germline ends came to 8 bases. The V gene's germline CDR1 is DFQATT and CDR2 SNEGSKA (reference sequence).